Presented here are 29 T cell receptor beta chains from one specimen sequenced in a study of CD8+ T cells in alopecia areata. RNA, once extracted, was reverse transcribed into cDNA for use as the sequencing template. The data were produced by immunoSEQ multiplex PCR, yet TCRdb's version contains in-frame clones alone and is incomplete. The sample contains some 180,000 clones, approximately 53% of which appear only once. Stated treatment: oral pan-JAK inhibitor, 5-10 mg twice daily. Specimen: CD8+ T cells sorted from blood, collected at week 24, from a patient treated with tofacitinib. These receptors all come from a human donor with alopecia areata.

DNA for the CDR3: TGTGCCAGCAGGCGGGGACAGCTTGAAGGCTACACCTTC. Encoded protein: CASRRGQLEGYTF. V and J are TRBV5-6 and TRBJ1-2; 7 bases align to TRBD1. Looked up from germline, CDR1 is SGHDT and CDR2 is YYEEEE. V dropped 5 bases and J dropped 8; count of bases not matched to a gene: 9. The CDR3 spans 13 residues.

The CDR3 here is CAGLVTGSNYGYTF. CDR3 sequence (DNA): TGTGCCGGACTAGTTACAGGGAGCAACTATGGCTACACCTTC. The chain joins TRBV2 to TRBJ1-2, with D perhaps TRBD1 (6 bases). Between the trimmed V and J ends, which lost 11 bases and 2 bases, there was a span of 18 bases. The CDR3 is made up of 14 amino acids. The germline gives CDR1 SNHLY, CDR2 FYNNEI.

This rearrangement joins TRBV5-6 to TRBJ2-3; a possible D gene is TRBD2 (5 bases). Trimming took 3 bases from V and 4 from J, leaving 12 bases between them. The CDR3 totals 14 residues. From germline, CDR1 is SGHDT and CDR2 YYEEEE. CDR3 DNA: TGTGCCAGCAGCTCTCTAGCAGTGGCAGATACGCAGTATTTT. It encodes CASSSLAVADTQYF.

The V gene is TRBV9, the J gene TRBJ1-1; unclear D gene. The germline CDR1 and CDR2 sequences are SGDLS and YYNGEE. There are 13 residues in the CDR3. Trimming removed 4 bases at V and 1 base at J, with 8 bases between. In DNA form, the CDR3 reads TGTGCCAGCAGCCCTAATAGGAACACTGAAGCTTTCTTT. It encodes CASSPNRNTEAFF.

The CDR3: CASSPPSDTQYF. CDR3 DNA: TGTGCCAGCAGCCCCCCATCAGATACGCAGTATTTT. The chain uses TRBV11-2 and TRBJ2-3; D gene ambiguous. From germline, CDR1 is SGHAT and CDR2 FQNNGV. The CDR3 is made up of 12 amino acids. V lost 5 bases to trimming and J lost 4 bases, with 7 bases between them.

The chain couples TRBV2 to TRBJ2-2; the D gene could be TRBD1 or TRBD2 (5 bases each). CDR1 SNHLY and CDR2 FYNNEI come from the germline V gene. V lost 2 bases to trimming and J lost 1 base, with 11 bases between them. CDR3 length: 16 residues. The DNA for the CDR3 is TGTGCCAGCAGTGAACCTGGGACGGGGAACACCGGGGAGCTGTTTTTT. Encoded protein: CASSEPGTGNTGELFF.

On this clone itself: One end of the junction is discordant with germline, which a read error may explain. The rearrangement links TRBV13 to TRBJ2-2; weak D call: TRBD1 (6 bases). Germline assignment: CDR1 PRHDT and CDR2 FYEKMQ (reference sequence). This CDR3 contains 13 residues. CDR3 sequence: CASSLGTTGELFF. CDR3 nucleotides: TGTGCCAGCAGCCTAGGGACAACCGGGGAGCTGTTTTTT.

V and J are TRBV27 and TRBJ1-4; D possibly corresponds to TRBD1 (5 bases). CDR1 and CDR2 (germline): MNHEY, SMNVEV (reference sequence). CDR3 size: 16 residues. The ends were cut back, 1 base at V and 3 bases at J, with 12 bases in the middle. In DNA, the CDR3 is TGTGCCAGCAGTTTATACCCAGGGTCGGCTAATGAAAAACTGTTTTTT. Translation: CASSLYPGSANEKLFF.

The chain carries TRBV11-1 and TRBJ2-3; 9 bases align to TRBD2. Trimming removed 5 bases from V and 4 bases from J; junction bases left unmatched: 7. The CDR3 sequence is 15 residues long. Looked up from germline, CDR1 is SGHAT and CDR2 is FQDESV (reference sequence). The CDR3 sequence is CASSVSGGGADTQYF. The CDR3 DNA is TGTGCCAGCAGCGTGAGTGGCGGGGGGGCAGATACGCAGTATTTT.

This clone was seen only once. The chain has TRBV30 and TRBJ2-7, with D possibly being TRBD1 (6 bases). CDR1 and CDR2 from the germline V gene are GTSNPN and SVGIG (reference sequence). This CDR3 comprises 12 residues. V lost 2 bases, J lost 3 bases, and 8 bases lay in between. This CDR3 is CAWSPGVYEQYF. The CDR3 bases are TGTGCCTGGAGTCCAGGGGTCTACGAGCAGTACTTC.

The CDR3 region is CAWRGETGPNTEAFF. CDR3 DNA sequence: TGTGCCTGGAGGGGTGAGACAGGACCGAACACTGAAGCTTTCTTT. J is TRBJ1-1 and V is TRBV30; possible D gene TRBD1, 6 bases. Germline values: CDR1 GTSNPN, CDR2 SVGIG (reference sequence). Trimming removed 3 bases from V and 1 base from J, with 15 bases in between. The CDR3 runs 15 residues.

V is TRBV6-6 and J is TRBJ2-7; TRBD1 agrees at 7 bases. CDR1 is MNHNY and CDR2 is SVGAGI in the germline V gene (reference sequence). The trim removed 0 bases at V and 4 bases at J, leaving 3 bases unmatched. CDR3 length: 14 amino acids. The CDR3 reads CASSYSGQRYEQYF. The DNA for the CDR3 is TGTGCCAGCAGTTACTCGGGACAGAGATACGAGCAGTACTTC.

On this clone itself: Other DNA sequences from this sample encode an identical CDR3 as well. The chain links TRBV29-1 to TRBJ2-7; the D gene is possibly TRBD2 (6 bases). Trimming cost V 6 bases and J 3 bases, with 9 bases left between them. This CDR3 is 11 amino acids long. The germline gives CDR1 SQVTM, CDR2 ANQGSEA. The chain's CDR3 is CSVGEDYEQYF. CDR3 in DNA: TGCAGCGTCGGGGAGGACTACGAGCAGTACTTC.

This CDR3 is CASSPRGSDEQYF. CDR3 coding DNA: TGTGCCAGCAGCCCCCGGGGGTCGGACGAGCAGTACTTC. The V gene is TRBV7-9, the J gene TRBJ2-7, with D possibly being TRBD2 (6 bases). This CDR3 spans 13 amino acids. V lost 5 bases, J lost 5 bases, and 13 bases lay in between. Germline lookup yields CDR1 SEHNR and CDR2 FQNEAQ (reference sequence).

This chain uses TRBV7-2 with TRBJ2-7; 10 positions agree with TRBD1. Germline V lookup: CDR1 SGHTA, CDR2 FQGNSA. This CDR3 region has 15 residues. Germline trimming cut 5 bases from V and 3 bases from J; bases unmatched to any gene: 7. The CDR3 nucleotides are TGTGCCAGCAGCGCCCCGGGACAGGGGATCTACGAGCAGTACTTC. Protein sequence: CASSAPGQGIYEQYF. Combining the CDR3 with reference TRBV7-2 and TRBJ2-7 gives the whole variable domain GAGVSQSPSNKVTEKGKDVELRCDPISGHTALYWYRQSLGQGLEFLIYFQGNSAPDKSGLPSDRFSAERTGGSVSTLTIQRTQQEDSAVYLCASSAPGQGIYEQYFGPGTRLTVT.

This chain uses TRBV19 with TRBJ1-2, with TRBD1 identical over 7 bases. The CDR3 has 14 amino acids. Germline CDR1 LNHDA, CDR2 SQIVND (reference sequence). Trimming at V came to 5 bases and at J to 2 bases, leaving 5 bases not matched to a gene. The CDR3 DNA reads as TGTGCCAGTAGTTTACCGACAGGGAACTATGGCTACACCTTC. Translation: CASSLPTGNYGYTF.

This clone was detected only a few times. The chain couples TRBV29-1 to TRBJ1-2; 8 nucleotides align to TRBD1. With 6 bases clipped from V and 4 bases from J, the junction kept 10 bases outside the gene matches. The length of the CDR3 is 14 residues. Germline loops: CDR1 SQVTM, CDR2 ANQGSEA. CDR3 in DNA: TGCAGCGTCCCGGGACAGGACTTCCTCTATGGCTACACCTTC. Protein sequence: CSVPGQDFLYGYTF.

V and J are TRBV19 and TRBJ1-2, with unresolved D. Germline lookup yields CDR1 LNHDA and CDR2 SQIVND (reference sequence). V gave up 4 bases and J gave up 2 bases, with 11 bases separating them. This CDR3 spans 14 amino acids. DNA for the CDR3: TGTGCCAGTAGTAGTGGACCGGAGAACTATGGCTACACCTTC. Amino acid sequence: CASSSGPENYGYTF. Filled out from reference TRBV19 and TRBJ1-2, the complete variable domain reads DGGITQSPKYLFRKEGQNVTLSCEQNLNHDAMYWYRQDPGQGLRLIYYSQIVNDFQKGDIAEGYSVSREKKESFPLTVTSAQKNPTAFYLCASSSGPENYGYTFGSGTRLTVV.

In its sample, this clone was seen a few times. The CDR3 nucleotides are TGTGCCAGTAATTCGGGGGGGACTCTCAATGAGCAGTTCTTC. This codes for CASNSGGTLNEQFF. V and J are TRBV19 and TRBJ2-1, with 8 bases identical to TRBD2. Germline V gene lookup returns CDR1 LNHDA and CDR2 SQIVND (reference sequence). The junction had 8 bases not matched to a gene; V was cut back by 7 bases and J by 6 bases. The CDR3 covers 14 residues. Supplemented by reference TRBV19 and TRBJ2-1, the full variable domain reads DGGITQSPKYLFRKEGQNVTLSCEQNLNHDAMYWYRQDPGQGLRLIYYSQIVNDFQKGDIAEGYSVSREKKESFPLTVTSAQKNPTAFYLCASNSGGTLNEQFFGPGTRLTVL.

This clone was counted a single time. The rearrangement links TRBV5-1 to TRBJ2-7; 12 nucleotides line up with TRBD1. The CDR3 runs 17 residues. Germline loops: CDR1 SGHRS, CDR2 YFSETQ. Trimming at V came to 4 bases and at J to 5 bases, leaving 13 bases not matched to a gene. CDR3 DNA: TGCGCCAGCAGCCCGGGGGACAGGGGGCTTCATCTAAACGAGCAGTACTTC. It translates to CASSPGDRGLHLNEQYF.

The rearrangement links TRBV7-9 to TRBJ1-1; TRBD1 agrees at 8 bases. Germline CDR1 SEHNR, CDR2 FQNEAQ (reference sequence). The V segment lost 5 bases and the J segment 3 bases; nucleotides outside the gene matches: 5. This CDR3 has 14 residues. This chain's CDR3 is CASSPTGAYTEAFF. The CDR3 coding sequence is TGTGCCAGCAGCCCGACAGGGGCTTACACTGAAGCTTTCTTT.

This clone occurred a few times. The chain employs TRBV4-3 and TRBJ1-2, with TRBD1 matching over 7 bases. The CDR3 is 14 residues long. The germline gives CDR1 LGHNA, CDR2 YSLEER. Losses at the gene ends were 4 bases for V and 6 bases for J; bases not matched to a gene: 8. The DNA for the CDR3 is TGCGCCAGCAGCCTCGATGAGGGGGCTGATGGCTACACCTTC. Its translation is CASSLDEGADGYTF.

The rearrangement uses TRBV4-3 and TRBJ2-1, with 8 positions matching TRBD2. Germline lookup yields CDR1 LGHNA and CDR2 YSLEER. J gave up 8 bases and V 1 base, and 19 bases lay outside the gene matches. The CDR3 length is 19 residues. In nucleotides, the CDR3 is TGCGCCAGCAGCCAAGTGGTCGGACTAGATAAGCGGGGGATGGATGAGCAGTTCTTC. Translating it yields CASSQVVGLDKRGMDEQFF.

In this sample, this clone is medium-sized. The rearrangement joins TRBV2 to TRBJ2-4; D gene ambiguous. The CDR3 has 16 amino acids. The V gene's germline CDR1 is SNHLY and CDR2 FYNNEI. Trimming removed 3 bases at V and 0 bases at J, with 12 bases between. Written as DNA, the CDR3 is TGTGCCAGCAGTGACGAGGCAGGCCTAGCCAAAAACATTCAGTACTTC. Translating it yields CASSDEAGLAKNIQYF.

The chain links TRBV5-1 to TRBJ1-1; D is ambiguous. CDR3 length equals 15 residues. Trimming stripped 3 bases from V and 2 bases from J, with 14 bases between. Germline V CDR1 and CDR2: SGHRS, YFSETQ. CDR3 sequence: CASSSKPGQNTEAFF. In DNA, the CDR3 is TGCGCCAGCAGCTCCAAACCGGGTCAAAACACTGAAGCTTTCTTT.

The chain recombines TRBV30 with TRBJ1-4, with 7 positions matching TRBD1. The CDR3 totals 14 residues. CDR1 GTSNPN and CDR2 SVGIG come from the germline V gene (reference sequence). The ends lost 4 bases at V and 4 bases at J; junction bases unmatched: 6. The CDR3: CAWNAGQINEKLFF. CDR3 DNA sequence: TGTGCCTGGAACGCGGGACAGATTAATGAAAAACTGTTTTTT.

The genes are TRBV5-6 and TRBJ1-6; D not resolved. V was trimmed by 2 bases and J by 9 bases, leaving 15 bases between them. The CDR3 sequence is 15 residues long. CDR1 SGHDT and CDR2 YYEEEE come from the germline V gene. Here the CDR3 reads CASSFSPDLGSPLHF. The CDR3 DNA is TGTGCCAGCAGCTTCTCCCCTGATCTTGGTTCACCCCTCCACTTT.

This clone occurred a few times. The chain has TRBV5-1 and TRBJ2-1; tentative D call: TRBD1 (5 bases). Germline V CDR1 and CDR2: SGHRS, YFSETQ. This CDR3 region has 18 residues. Deletions cut 3 bases from V and 6 bases from J, with 25 bases between. Written as DNA, the CDR3 is TGCGCCAGCAGCTCAGACCGATTAGATCAGGGAATTAGCAATGAGCAGTTCTTC. As protein: CASSSDRLDQGISNEQFF.

This clone turned up a few times. The chain carries TRBV2 and TRBJ1-5; D is ambiguous. V lost 6 bases and J lost 4, with 7 bases in between. This CDR3 is 12 amino acids long. Per the germline V gene, CDR1 is SNHLY and CDR2 is FYNNEI. CDR3 DNA sequence: TGTGCCAGCAGGAGGAAAAATCAGCCCCAGCATTTT. Protein sequence: CASRRKNQPQHF.